These 9 T cell receptor beta chains were all obtained from the same sample, sequenced in a study of blood T cell repertoires in COVID-19. The protocol was immunoSEQ multiplex PCR, while the TCRdb copy is restricted to in-frame clones and leaves out a portion. The table includes 70,000 or so clones, roughly four fifths detected once. Sequenced sample: peripheral blood. The source is a woman older than 75 with acute or convalescent COVID-19.

The J gene is TRBJ1-1, the V gene TRBV6-5, with D possibly being TRBD1 (6 bases). This CDR3 spans 13 amino acids. Trimming pared 6 bases from V and 5 bases from J, leaving 13 bases between. Per germline, CDR1 MNHEY and CDR2 SVGAGI. CDR3 protein: CASSRGAGTEAFF. The CDR3 nucleotides read TGTGCCAGCAGCCGGGGGGCCGGGACTGAAGCTTTCTTT.

The V call is TRBV3-1 (or the pseudogene TRBV3-2), the J call TRBJ2-3; the match to TRBD2 covers 14 bases. Germline V lookup: CDR1 LGHDT, CDR2 YNNKEL (reference sequence). The CDR3 runs to 24 residues. Germline trimming cut 1 base from V and 2 bases from J; bases unmatched to any gene: 23. The CDR3: CASSQANYAPGLAGEYPNTDTQYF. Written as DNA, the CDR3 is TGTGCCAGCAGCCAAGCAAACTATGCCCCGGGACTAGCGGGGGAGTACCCTAACACAGATACGCAGTATTTT.

This chain connects TRBV10-1 to TRBJ1-1; D gene unclear. V lost 3 bases and J 6 bases, leaving 14 bases between the germline ends. Germline V gives CDR1 WNHNN, CDR2 SYGVQD (reference sequence). There are 14 residues in the CDR3. For the CDR3, the DNA is TGCGCCAGCAGTGACCACCTCCCCGGGGCTGAAGCTTTCTTT. It yields the protein CASSDHLPGAEAFF.

This clone was found a few times. The rearrangement uses TRBV29-1 and TRBJ1-2; possibly TRBD1 for D (6 bases). CDR1 is SQVTM and CDR2 is ANQGSEA in the germline V gene. CDR3 length equals 13 residues. V lost 6 bases, J lost 0 bases, and 11 bases lay in between. The CDR3 spells CSVRTETNYGYTF. CDR3 in DNA: TGCAGCGTAAGGACAGAAACTAACTATGGCTACACCTTC.

The DNA of the CDR3 is TGTGCCAGTAGTAGTACAGGGATCGCTGAAGCTTTCTTT. Translating gives CASSSTGIAEAFF. J is TRBJ1-1 and V is TRBV19, with a tentative D call TRBD1 (6 bases). The germline V gene has CDR1 LNHDA and CDR2 SQIVND (reference sequence). The V end lost 4 bases, the J end lost 6 bases, and 12 bases lay between the germline ends. This CDR3 contains 13 residues.

V is TRBV27 and J is TRBJ2-7; D gene uncertain. The CDR3 consists of 14 residues. Germline lookup yields CDR1 MNHEY and CDR2 SMNVEV (reference sequence). Deletions cut 4 bases from V and 2 bases from J, with 12 bases between. The CDR3 DNA sequence: TGTGCCAGCAGTTATGTGGCGGAAGCCTACGAGCAGTACTTC. This codes for CASSYVAEAYEQYF.

The chain recombines TRBV5-1 with TRBJ1-2; TRBD1 matches 9 bases. J gave up 5 bases and V 0 bases, and 8 bases lay outside the gene matches. The germline V gene encodes CDR1 SGHRS and CDR2 YFSETQ. The CDR3 consists of 16 residues. The CDR3 here is CASSLVVTGGAYGYTF. Here the CDR3 DNA reads TGCGCCAGCAGCTTGGTGGTTACAGGGGGCGCTTATGGCTACACCTTC.

The chain's CDR3 is CASSQNGDGGRIYGYTF. CDR3 DNA sequence: TGCGCCAGCAGCCAAAATGGGGACGGGGGGCGCATCTATGGCTACACCTTC. The chain links TRBV4-1 to TRBJ1-2, with D maybe TRBD1 (6 bases). CDR1 and CDR2 from the germline V gene are MGHRA and YSYEKL. With 2 bases removed from V and 4 bases from J, the gap between germline ends came to 20 bases. This CDR3 is built from 17 residues.

The rearrangement links TRBV7-9 to TRBJ2-5; TRBD1 matches 7 bases. V shed 4 bases and J 5 bases; nucleotides not matched to a gene: 7. CDR3 length equals 14 residues. In germline, CDR1 is SEHNR, CDR2 FQNEAQ (reference sequence). CDR3 sequence (DNA): TGTGCCAGCAGCTCGACAGGGCAAAGGGAGACCCAGTACTTC. As protein: CASSSTGQRETQYF. The whole variable domain, remainder taken from reference TRBV7-9 and TRBJ2-5, is DTGVSQNPRHKITKRGQNVTFRCDPISEHNRLYWYRQTLGQGPEFLTYFQNEAQLEKSRLLSDRFSAERPKGSFSTLEIQRTEQGDSAMYLCASSSTGQRETQYFGPGTRLLVL.